Listed below are T cell receptor beta chains from one sample, sequenced in a study of Ad26.COV2.S vaccination and SARS-CoV-2 variants. TCRdb's table, derived via immunoSEQ multiplex PCR, lists solely in-frame clones and lacks some. The sample records some 340,000 clones, about 86% being singletons. Here the sequenced sample was peripheral blood, taken in a trial of Ad26.COV2.S vaccine versus placebo. Receptors originate from a person aged 18-65 years who received the Ad26.COV2.S COVID-19 vaccine or a placebo. The CDR3 runs from the conserved cysteine through the conserved F or W. A D gene is named only where the DNA matches it firmly. Only part of the rows carry a size: once, few, many, or a class if the clone is expanded.

abundance: NA; j_gene: TRBJ2-1; d_gene: TRBD2; v_gene: TRBV3-1/TRBV3-2; CDR3aa: CASSQPGGSSGGRSSYNEQFF; CDR3nt: TGTGCCAGCAGCCAACCAGGGGGGTCTAGCGGGGGCCGAAGCTCCTACAATGAGCAGTTCTTC
abundance: NA; j_gene: TRBJ1-2; d_gene: NA; v_gene: TRBV30; CDR3aa: CAWTQTPARGYTF; CDR3nt: TGTGCCTGGACCCAGACGCCTGCTCGGGGCTACACCTTC
abundance: NA; j_gene: TRBJ1-2; d_gene: NA; v_gene: TRBV5-6; CDR3aa: CASSLGTNYGYTF; CDR3nt: TGTGCCAGCAGCTTAGGGACGAACTATGGCTACACCTTC
abundance: NA; j_gene: TRBJ1-2; d_gene: NA; v_gene: TRBV20-1; CDR3aa: CSASWGDYGYTF; CDR3nt: TGCAGTGCTAGTTGGGGCGACTATGGCTACACCTTC
abundance: NA; j_gene: TRBJ1-2; d_gene: NA; v_gene: TRBV6-2/TRBV6-3; CDR3aa: CASSYREGRGYTF; CDR3nt: TGTGCCAGCAGTTACCGGGAGGGTCGTGGCTACACCTTC
abundance: NA; j_gene: TRBJ2-3; d_gene: NA; v_gene: TRBV7-9; CDR3aa: CASSLWGERPTDTQYF; CDR3nt: TGTGCCAGCAGCTTATGGGGGGAGCGGCCTACAGATACGCAGTATTTT
abundance: NA; j_gene: TRBJ2-3; d_gene: TRBD2; v_gene: TRBV6-2/TRBV6-3; CDR3aa: CASSYSGGALYF; CDR3nt: TGTGCCAGCAGTTACAGCGGGGGGGCCTTGTATTTT
abundance: once; j_gene: TRBJ2-5; d_gene: NA; v_gene: TRBV2; CDR3aa: CASIGQNQETQYF; CDR3nt: TGTGCCAGCATTGGACAGAACCAAGAGACCCAGTACTTC
abundance: NA; j_gene: TRBJ2-3; d_gene: NA; v_gene: TRBV28; CDR3aa: CASLPAGQERTQYF; CDR3nt: TGTGCCAGCCTCCCGGCGGGGCAGGAGAGAACGCAGTATTTT
abundance: NA; j_gene: TRBJ1-1; d_gene: TRBD1; v_gene: TRBV12-5; CDR3aa: CASGGTGREAFF; CDR3nt: TGTGCTAGTGGGGGGACAGGGAGGGAGGCTTTCTTT
abundance: NA; j_gene: TRBJ2-1; d_gene: NA; v_gene: TRBV19; CDR3aa: CASSITRKQFF; CDR3nt: TGTGCCAGTAGTATTACGCGGAAGCAGTTCTTC
abundance: few; j_gene: TRBJ2-1; d_gene: NA; v_gene: TRBV5-1; CDR3aa: CASSLVSNPTAEQFF; CDR3nt: TGCGCCAGCAGCTTGGTATCAAATCCTACGGCTGAGCAGTTCTTC
abundance: NA; j_gene: TRBJ1-2; d_gene: NA; v_gene: TRBV4-1; CDR3aa: CASSPRTGLIRSVHGYTF; CDR3nt: TGCGCCAGCAGCCCTAGGACGGGGCTAATTAGGAGTGTTCATGGCTACACCTTC
abundance: many; j_gene: TRBJ1-5; d_gene: NA; v_gene: TRBV5-6; CDR3aa: CASSLMGYSNQPQHF; CDR3nt: TGTGCCAGCAGCTTGATGGGCTACAGCAATCAGCCCCAGCATTTT
abundance: NA; j_gene: TRBJ1-6; d_gene: NA; v_gene: TRBV11-2; CDR3aa: CASSLEGHTNSPLHF; CDR3nt: TGTGCCAGCAGCTTAGAGGGACATACTAATTCACCCCTCCACTTT
abundance: NA; j_gene: TRBJ1-1; d_gene: TRBD1; v_gene: TRBV7-2; CDR3aa: CASSLNQGAGTEAFF; CDR3nt: TGTGCCAGCAGCTTGAATCAGGGGGCAGGCACTGAAGCTTTCTTT
abundance: NA; j_gene: TRBJ2-1; d_gene: TRBD1; v_gene: TRBV30; CDR3aa: CAWSEGTGTGGNEQFF; CDR3nt: TGTGCCTGGAGCGAAGGAACCGGGACAGGGGGAAATGAGCAGTTCTTC
abundance: NA; j_gene: TRBJ2-6; d_gene: NA; v_gene: TRBV5-4; CDR3aa: CASSLGSSGANVLTF; CDR3nt: TGTGCCAGCAGCTTGGGGAGCAGTGGGGCCAACGTCCTGACTTTC
abundance: few; j_gene: TRBJ1-1; d_gene: NA; v_gene: TRBV18; CDR3aa: CASSPMGGLNTEAFF; CDR3nt: TGTGCCAGCTCACCAATGGGTGGGCTGAACACTGAAGCTTTCTTT
abundance: NA; j_gene: TRBJ1-1; d_gene: NA; v_gene: TRBV18; CDR3aa: CASSPLRDWGTEAFF; CDR3nt: TGTGCCAGCTCACCACTCCGGGACTGGGGAACTGAAGCTTTCTTT
abundance: NA; j_gene: TRBJ1-1; d_gene: TRBD1; v_gene: TRBV6-6; CDR3aa: CASSYPQGLNTEAFF; CDR3nt: TGTGCCAGCAGTTACCCACAGGGGTTGAACACTGAAGCTTTCTTT
abundance: NA; j_gene: TRBJ1-5; d_gene: NA; v_gene: TRBV18; CDR3aa: CASSVSRGDQPQHF; CDR3nt: TGTGCCAGCTCCGTCTCCCGGGGAGATCAGCCCCAGCATTTT
abundance: NA; j_gene: TRBJ1-6; d_gene: NA; v_gene: TRBV30; CDR3aa: CAWKGKANSPLHF; CDR3nt: TGTGCCTGGAAGGGGAAAGCGAATTCACCCCTCCACTTT
abundance: NA; j_gene: TRBJ1-1; d_gene: NA; v_gene: TRBV3-1/TRBV3-2; CDR3aa: CASSQALNTEAFF; CDR3nt: TGTGCCAGCAGCCAAGCTTTGAACACTGAAGCTTTCTTT
abundance: NA; j_gene: TRBJ2-7; d_gene: TRBD2; v_gene: TRBV3-1/TRBV3-2; CDR3aa: CASSHLSGGLSYEQYF; CDR3nt: TGTGCCAGCAGCCACCTTAGCGGGGGACTCTCCTACGAGCAGTACTTC
abundance: NA; j_gene: TRBJ1-1; d_gene: TRBD1; v_gene: TRBV30; CDR3aa: CAWGQGNTEAFF; CDR3nt: TGTGCCTGGGGACAGGGGAACACTGAAGCTTTCTTT
abundance: NA; j_gene: TRBJ2-7; d_gene: NA; v_gene: TRBV5-1; CDR3aa: CASSLSNEQYF; CDR3nt: TGCGCCAGCAGCTTAAGTAACGAGCAGTACTTC
abundance: once; j_gene: TRBJ1-4; d_gene: NA; v_gene: TRBV7-6; CDR3aa: CASTSLDSNEKLFF; CDR3nt: TGTGCCAGCACCTCCCTGGATTCAAATGAAAAACTGTTTTTT
abundance: NA; j_gene: TRBJ1-1; d_gene: TRBD1; v_gene: TRBV5-1; CDR3aa: CASSSTGGALNTEAFF; CDR3nt: TGCGCCAGCAGCTCCACAGGGGGAGCTTTGAACACTGAAGCTTTCTTT
abundance: NA; j_gene: TRBJ1-4; d_gene: NA; v_gene: TRBV19; CDR3aa: CASSRQFEKLFF; CDR3nt: TGTGCCAGTTCGAGACAGTTTGAAAAACTGTTTTTT
abundance: NA; j_gene: TRBJ2-6; d_gene: NA; v_gene: TRBV18; CDR3aa: CASSPGRQSSGANVLTF; CDR3nt: TGTGCCAGCTCACCAGGCCGACAGAGCTCTGGGGCCAACGTCCTGACTTTC
abundance: once; j_gene: TRBJ1-2; d_gene: NA; v_gene: TRBV10-1; CDR3aa: CASSEHSGQGANYGYTF; CDR3nt: TGCGCCAGCAGTGAGCACTCGGGCCAGGGAGCTAACTATGGCTACACCTTC
abundance: NA; j_gene: TRBJ2-3; d_gene: NA; v_gene: TRBV9; CDR3aa: CASSVAAPDTQYF; CDR3nt: TGTGCCAGCAGCGTGGCGGCTCCAGATACGCAGTATTTT
abundance: once; j_gene: TRBJ2-1; d_gene: TRBD1; v_gene: TRBV5-1; CDR3aa: CASSFPRQGRYNEQFF; CDR3nt: TGCGCCAGCAGCTTCCCTCGACAGGGACGATACAATGAGCAGTTCTTC
abundance: NA; j_gene: TRBJ2-4; d_gene: NA; v_gene: TRBV30; CDR3aa: CAWRQTVAKNIQYF; CDR3nt: TGTGCCTGGAGACAGACTGTAGCCAAAAACATTCAGTACTTC
abundance: NA; j_gene: TRBJ1-3; d_gene: TRBD1; v_gene: TRBV20-1; CDR3aa: CSASSAGGSGNTIYF; CDR3nt: TGCAGTGCTAGTTCGGCAGGGGGCTCTGGAAACACCATATATTTT
abundance: few; j_gene: TRBJ1-2; d_gene: TRBD1; v_gene: TRBV7-9; CDR3aa: CASSLGGTGGSDGYTF; CDR3nt: TGTGCCAGCAGCTTAGGCGGGACAGGGGGCTCGGATGGCTACACCTTC
abundance: many; j_gene: TRBJ1-2; d_gene: NA; v_gene: TRBV2; CDR3aa: CASSEQGYGYTF; CDR3nt: TGTGCCAGCAGTGAACAGGGATATGGCTACACCTTC
abundance: NA; j_gene: TRBJ1-3; d_gene: TRBD1; v_gene: TRBV4-1; CDR3aa: CASSRLGQGRYGNTIYF; CDR3nt: TGCGCCAGCAGCCGGCTGGGACAGGGGAGGTATGGAAACACCATATATTTT
abundance: NA; j_gene: TRBJ2-1; d_gene: TRBD2; v_gene: TRBV3-1/TRBV3-2; CDR3aa: CASSTPGASGYNEQFF; CDR3nt: TGTGCCAGCAGCACCCCAGGGGCTAGCGGGTACAATGAGCAGTTCTTC
abundance: NA; j_gene: TRBJ2-1; d_gene: TRBD1; v_gene: TRBV6-1; CDR3aa: CASSEAGTGVGEQFF; CDR3nt: TGTGCCAGCAGTGAAGCTGGGACAGGGGTGGGTGAGCAGTTCTTC
abundance: NA; j_gene: TRBJ2-7; d_gene: NA; v_gene: TRBV3-1/TRBV3-2; CDR3aa: CASSQEGEGPYEQYF; CDR3nt: TGTGCCAGCAGCCAAGAGGGAGAGGGCCCCTACGAGCAGTACTTC
abundance: NA; j_gene: TRBJ2-7; d_gene: TRBD1; v_gene: TRBV14; CDR3aa: CASSPMWDSSYEQYF; CDR3nt: TGTGCCAGCAGCCCAATGTGGGACAGCTCCTACGAGCAGTACTTC
abundance: NA; j_gene: TRBJ2-1; d_gene: NA; v_gene: TRBV7-8; CDR3aa: CASTPGIYNEQFF; CDR3nt: TGTGCCAGCACCCCGGGAATCTACAATGAGCAGTTCTTC
abundance: NA; j_gene: TRBJ1-2; d_gene: TRBD1; v_gene: TRBV6-4; CDR3aa: CASSATGGSYGYTF; CDR3nt: TGTGCCAGCAGCGCGACAGGGGGCAGCTATGGCTACACCTTC
abundance: NA; j_gene: TRBJ1-6; d_gene: NA; v_gene: TRBV9; CDR3aa: CASSGTGSQRGSSPLHF; CDR3nt: TGTGCCAGCAGCGGCACCGGGTCTCAACGAGGTAGTTCACCCCTCCACTTT
abundance: NA; j_gene: TRBJ2-3; d_gene: TRBD1; v_gene: TRBV6-2/TRBV6-3; CDR3aa: CASSGDRGPGLDTQYF; CDR3nt: TGTGCCAGCAGTGGGGACAGGGGGCCGGGTTTAGATACGCAGTATTTT